The next 31 T cell receptor beta chains were all read from a single sample in a study of cytomegalovirus exposure and HLA in healthy donors. Generated by immunoSEQ multiplex PCR, the TCRdb table keeps only in-frame clones and is missing some. The sample yields about 110,000 clones, 88% seen once. Sequencing input: PBMCs. The receptors originated from a woman aged 18-35 years in good health and CMV-seronegative.

This clone was recorded only once. J is TRBJ2-2 and V is TRBV2; 9 bases are shared with TRBD1. CDR1 and CDR2 (germline): SNHLY, FYNNEI. V was clipped by 6 bases and J by 3 bases; unmatched bases: 2. The CDR3 contains 14 residues. CDR3 DNA: TGTGCCAGCAGGGACAGGGGATACACCGGGGAGCTGTTTTTT. Translated: CASRDRGYTGELFF.

CDR3 protein: CASSLGSTNIQYF. CDR3 nucleotides: TGTGCCAGCAGCTTAGGGAGTACAAACATTCAGTACTTC. V is TRBV7-9 and J is TRBJ2-4; D is uncertain. V was pared by 1 base and J by 6 bases, with 7 bases between. This CDR3 is built from 13 residues. CDR1 SEHNR and CDR2 FQNEAQ come from the germline V gene (reference sequence).

This clone was detected only a few times. V is TRBV7-9 and J is TRBJ2-7, with 10 bases identical to TRBD2. Germline-derived CDR1 and CDR2 are SEHNR and FQNEAQ (reference sequence). This CDR3 contains 15 residues. Trimming cost V 5 bases and J 2 bases; bases outside gene matches: 6. This CDR3 is CASSPSSGRTYEQYF. The CDR3 DNA follows: TGTGCCAGCAGCCCATCTAGCGGGAGAACCTACGAGCAGTACTTC. The full variable domain, in which reference TRBV7-9 and TRBJ2-7 provide the parts outside the CDR3, is DTGVSQNPRHKITKRGQNVTFRCDPISEHNRLYWYRQTLGQGPEFLTYFQNEAQLEKSRLLSDRFSAERPKGSFSTLEIQRTEQGDSAMYLCASSPSSGRTYEQYFGPGTRLTVT.

V is TRBV19 and J is TRBJ2-5; 9 bases line up with TRBD1. V lost 6 bases, J lost 3 bases, and 11 bases stayed unmatched. Per germline, CDR1 LNHDA and CDR2 SQIVND (reference sequence). The CDR3 has 16 amino acids. For the CDR3, the DNA is TGTGCCAGTAGATCCTTCGGGACAGGGCACGAAGAGACCCAGTACTTC. This translates into CASRSFGTGHEETQYF. The full variable domain, in which reference TRBV19 and TRBJ2-5 provide the parts outside the CDR3, is DGGITQSPKYLFRKEGQNVTLSCEQNLNHDAMYWYRQDPGQGLRLIYYSQIVNDFQKGDIAEGYSVSREKKESFPLTVTSAQKNPTAFYLCASRSFGTGHEETQYFGPGTRLLVL.

CDR3 nucleotide sequence: TGTGCCAGCAGCCAACAGAGACGGGGTGGATTTTACGAGCAGTACTTC. Encoded protein: CASSQQRRGGFYEQYF. The rearrangement joins TRBV14 to TRBJ2-7; possible D gene TRBD2, 5 bases. The CDR3 length is 16 residues. The germline V gene has CDR1 SGHDN and CDR2 FVKESK. V was cut by 2 bases and J by 4 bases, with 18 bases left in between.

This clone was found a few times. The DNA for the CDR3 is TGTGCCTGGAGTGTGTCACCCAGGGGATACGAGCAGTACTTC. Amino acid sequence: CAWSVSPRGYEQYF. The V call is TRBV30, the J call TRBJ2-7, with TRBD1 as a possible D gene (6 bases). V gave up 0 bases and J gave up 4 bases, with 13 bases separating them. The germline V gene has CDR1 GTSNPN and CDR2 SVGIG (reference sequence). This CDR3 spans 14 amino acids.

V usage is TRBV5-5 and J usage is TRBJ1-1; a weak D match, TRBD1 (5 bases). The CDR3 covers 11 residues. The V end lost 6 bases, the J end lost 6 bases, and 9 bases lay between the germline ends. Germline-derived CDR1 and CDR2 are SGHKS and YYEKEE (reference sequence). This CDR3 reads CASTQGAEAFF. For the CDR3, the DNA is TGTGCCAGCACCCAGGGTGCTGAAGCTTTCTTT.

This CDR3 reads CASSWEGYEQYF. CDR3 DNA: TGTGCCAGCAGCTGGGAGGGTTACGAGCAGTACTTC. The J gene is TRBJ2-7, the V gene TRBV5-8, with TRBD2 matching over 7 bases. V was pared by 3 bases and J by 4 bases, with 1 base of the junction left unmatched. This CDR3 comprises 12 residues. The germline V gene has CDR1 SGHTS and CDR2 YDEGEE. The full variable domain, completed using reference TRBV5-8 and TRBJ2-7, is EAGVTQSPTHLIKTRGQQATLRCSPISGHTSVYWYQQALGLGLQFLLWYDEGEERNRGNFPPRFSGRQFPNYSSELNVNALELEDSALYLCASSWEGYEQYFGPGTRLTVT.

The chain is built from TRBV6-5 and TRBJ2-7; D remains ambiguous. The CDR3 is 14 residues long. V lost 0 bases and J lost 7, with 13 bases in between. Germline assignment: CDR1 MNHEY and CDR2 SVGAGI. CDR3 loop: CASSYSRAGAEQYF. For the CDR3, the DNA is TGTGCCAGCAGTTACTCGAGAGCAGGTGCTGAGCAGTACTTC.

This chain links TRBV27 with TRBJ2-2; 8 nucleotides line up with TRBD2. Unmatched junction bases numbered 11, after V lost 4 bases and J lost 4 bases. Germline V gene data show CDR1 as MNHEY and CDR2 as SMNVEV (reference sequence). CDR3 length: 17 amino acids. The chain's CDR3 is CASSSPERGYSTGELFF. CDR3 DNA sequence: TGTGCCAGCAGTTCCCCTGAGCGGGGGTATAGCACCGGGGAGCTGTTTTTT.

The chain links TRBV11-2 to TRBJ1-2; 8 bases map to TRBD1. Trimming at V came to 11 bases and at J to 8 bases, leaving 7 bases not matched to a gene. Per germline, CDR1 SGHAT and CDR2 FQNNGV. There are 11 residues in the CDR3. The CDR3 sequence: CAGKDRDGYTF. The CDR3, as DNA: TGTGCCGGGAAGGACAGGGACGGCTACACCTTC.

The CDR3 DNA is TGTGCCAGCAGCCCCACAGGGCTCTCCGGCTACACCTTC. It encodes CASSPTGLSGYTF. The rearrangement uses TRBV14 and TRBJ1-2, with D possibly being TRBD1 (6 bases). CDR1 is SGHDN, CDR2 FVKESK, per germline. CDR3 length: 13 residues. V gave up 4 bases and J gave up 8 bases, with 14 bases separating them.

The J gene is TRBJ2-5, the V gene TRBV6-6, with 8 bases identical to TRBD1. The junction had 9 bases not matched to a gene; V was cut back by 4 bases and J by 2 bases. This CDR3 has 16 amino acids. CDR1 is MNHNY, CDR2 SVGAGI, per germline (reference sequence). CDR3 in amino acids: CASSSRPTGGQETQYF. CDR3 in DNA: TGTGCCAGCAGTTCGCGGCCTACAGGGGGTCAAGAGACCCAGTACTTC.

In regard to this clone: A junction end diverges from the germline sequence, so it may reflect a read error. V usage is TRBV11-1 and J usage is TRBJ2-3, with 8 bases that match TRBD1. The CDR3 totals 15 residues. Germline V gene data show CDR1 as SGHAT and CDR2 as FQDESV (reference sequence). The CDR3 protein is CASSQGTGQSETQYF. CDR3 coding DNA: TGTGCCAGCAGCCAGGGGACAGGACAGTCAGAAACGCAGTATTTT.

This clone has a handful of counts. This chain uses TRBV19 with TRBJ1-5; 7 bases line up with TRBD1. This CDR3 region has 13 residues. CDR1 and CDR2 from the germline V gene are LNHDA and SQIVND (reference sequence). V shed 7 bases and J 7 bases; nucleotides not matched to a gene: 7. The CDR3 nucleotides read TGTGCCAGTAATGAGGGGGCCTACCAGCCCCAGCATTTT. As protein: CASNEGAYQPQHF.

This chain uses TRBV9 with TRBJ1-2; 11 bases are shared with TRBD1. Trimming at V came to 0 bases and at J to 7 bases, leaving 5 bases not matched to a gene. This CDR3 comprises 15 residues. Germline lookup yields CDR1 SGDLS and CDR2 YYNGEE. The CDR3 loop reads CASSVGTGGAVGYTF. In DNA form, the CDR3 reads TGTGCCAGCAGCGTAGGGACAGGGGGCGCGGTTGGCTACACCTTC.

This clone was seen only once. The chain couples TRBV15 to TRBJ1-3, with D tentatively TRBD1 (5 bases). CDR3 length: 14 amino acids. V lost 0 bases and J lost 4, with 7 bases in between. Germline CDR1 LNHNV, CDR2 YYDKDF (reference sequence). CDR3 nucleotide sequence: TGTGCCACCAGCAGAGATCAGGGAGGAAACACCATATATTTT. Translated: CATSRDQGGNTIYF. Drawing the rest from reference TRBV15 and TRBJ1-3, the complete variable domain is DAMVIQNPRYQVTQFGKPVTLSCSQTLNHNVMYWYQQKSSQAPKLLFHYYDKDFNNEADTPDNFQSRRPNTSFCFLDIRSPGLGDTAMYLCATSRDQGGNTIYFGEGSWLTVV.

This rearrangement joins TRBV2 to TRBJ2-7; the match to TRBD1 covers 8 bases. The V gene end was trimmed by 2 bases and the J gene end by 3 bases; junction bases not matched to a gene: 6. The CDR3 is made up of 15 amino acids. Germline V CDR1 and CDR2: SNHLY, FYNNEI. The CDR3 DNA is TGTGCCAGCAGTGAACTCAGGGGGCAATTCTACGAGCAGTACTTC. The encoded protein is CASSELRGQFYEQYF.

This CDR3 is CASSSDTEAFF. In DNA form, the CDR3 reads TGTGCCAGCAGCTCGGACACTGAAGCTTTCTTT. V gene TRBV5-6 combines with J gene TRBJ1-1; D is ambiguous. CDR1 and CDR2 from the germline V gene are SGHDT and YYEEEE. The CDR3 covers 11 residues. Trimming shortened V by 3 bases and J by 3 bases, and 3 bases separated the two germline ends. Combining the CDR3 with reference TRBV5-6 and TRBJ1-1 gives the whole variable domain DAGVTQSPTHLIKTRGQQVTLRCSPKSGHDTVSWYQQALGQGPQFIFQYYEEEERQRGNFPDRFSGHQFPNYSSELNVNALLLGDSALYLCASSSDTEAFFGQGTRLTVV.

The genes are TRBV28 and TRBJ1-3; 7 bases fit TRBD1. The ends lost 3 bases at V and 0 bases at J; junction bases unmatched: 2. The germline CDR1 and CDR2 sequences are MDHEN and SYDVKM. The CDR3 extends over 15 amino acids. DNA of the CDR3: TGTGCCAGCAGTTTGGGACAGCACTCTGGAAACACCATATATTTT. As protein: CASSLGQHSGNTIYF.

The chain uses TRBV6-1 and TRBJ1-3; TRBD1 aligns across 9 bases. The CDR3 length is 14 residues. V lost 10 bases, J lost 4 bases, and 8 bases stayed unmatched. Germline V CDR1 and CDR2: MNHNS, SASEGT. DNA of the CDR3: TGTGCCATTTCGGACAGGGGCAGAGGAAACACCATATATTTT. As protein: CAISDRGRGNTIYF.

Only a few counts were recorded for this clone. The chain has TRBV18 and TRBJ2-7; 8 nucleotides agree with TRBD1. Germline lookup yields CDR1 KGHSH and CDR2 LQKENI. V lost 2 bases, J lost 3 bases, and 3 bases stayed unmatched. The CDR3 has 14 amino acids. Here the CDR3 reads CASSPTTGDYEQYF. The DNA for the CDR3 is TGTGCCAGCTCACCAACGACAGGGGACTACGAGCAGTACTTC.

This clone was detected only a few times. The gene calls are TRBV30 and TRBJ1-1; the match to TRBD1 covers 8 bases. The CDR3 is made up of 13 amino acids. V was clipped by 5 bases and J by 5 bases; unmatched bases: 7. Germline CDR1 is GTSNPN and CDR2 is SVGIG (reference sequence). The CDR3 loop is CAWDRGLSTEAFF. DNA for the CDR3: TGTGCCTGGGACAGGGGTTTGAGTACTGAAGCTTTCTTT.

This sequence joins TRBV9 and TRBJ1-2, with unresolved D. The CDR3 runs to 15 residues. Between the trimmed V and J ends, which lost 6 bases and 4 bases, there was a span of 19 bases. Germline CDR1 and CDR2: SGDLS and YYNGEE. CDR3 in DNA: TGTGCCAGCAACGGTATCCCCGGGAGCCTCTATGGCTACACCTTC. Protein: CASNGIPGSLYGYTF.

The chain is built from TRBV30 and TRBJ1-5, with D possibly TRBD1 on 5 matching bases. CDR1 and CDR2 (germline): GTSNPN, SVGIG (reference sequence). V lost 4 bases, J lost 3 bases, and 10 bases lay in between. The CDR3 is 13 residues long. The CDR3 here is CAWTDSPNQPQHF. DNA for the CDR3: TGTGCCTGGACCGACAGCCCCAATCAGCCCCAGCATTTT.

The V gene is TRBV6-1, the J gene TRBJ2-6; a possible D gene is TRBD1 (5 bases). The germline V gene has CDR1 MNHNS and CDR2 SASEGT. CDR3 size: 15 residues. Trimming took 7 bases from V and 3 from J, leaving 13 bases between them. The CDR3 DNA sequence: TGTGCCAGCAATCAGGGATTGGTTGGGGCCAACGTCCTGACTTTC. Its protein is CASNQGLVGANVLTF.

This sequence joins TRBV4-1 and TRBJ2-3, with D unresolved. The CDR3 is 13 amino acids. Germline loops: CDR1 MGHRA, CDR2 YSYEKL. The V end lost 2 bases, the J end lost 2 bases, and 5 bases lay between the germline ends. The CDR3 here is CASSQPNTDTQYF. The CDR3 DNA reads TGCGCCAGCAGCCAACCTAACACAGATACGCAGTATTTT.

The genes are TRBV18 and TRBJ2-7; D unclear. Deletions cut 3 bases from V and 1 base from J, with 4 bases between. This CDR3 is built from 12 residues. In germline, CDR1 is KGHSH, CDR2 LQKENI. CDR3 nucleotide sequence: TGTGCCAGCTCACCCACTTCCTACGAGCAGTACTTC. Its protein product is CASSPTSYEQYF.

The V call is TRBV28, the J call TRBJ2-7, with TRBD2 matching 10 bases. Looked up from germline, CDR1 is MDHEN and CDR2 is SYDVKM. The CDR3 is made up of 14 amino acids. The V and J ends lost 6 bases and 5 bases, in that order; junction bases with no gene match: 7. The CDR3 loop reads CASRNSGRTHEQYF. CDR3 DNA sequence: TGTGCCAGCAGAAATAGCGGGAGGACCCACGAGCAGTACTTC.

The sample holds one count of this clone. The genes are TRBV18 and TRBJ2-5; D ambiguous. V dropped 6 bases and J dropped 4 bases, with 15 bases sitting between them. The germline V gene has CDR1 KGHSH and CDR2 LQKENI. The CDR3 runs to 14 residues. The CDR3 region has the DNA TGTGCCAGCTCCCCCGACCCGGCGGCAGAGACCCAGTACTTC. Translated: CASSPDPAAETQYF. Drawing the rest from reference TRBV18 and TRBJ2-5, the complete variable domain is NAGVMQNPRHLVRRRGQEARLRCSPMKGHSHVYWYRQLPEEGLKFMVYLQKENIIDESGMPKERFSAEFPKEGPSILRIQQVVRGDSAAYFCASSPDPAAETQYFGPGTRLLVL.

The CDR3 nucleotides read TGTGCCAGCAGCGTAGGGACAGCCTCTTACAATGAGCAGTTCTTC. Translating gives CASSVGTASYNEQFF. The chain combines TRBV9 with TRBJ2-1, with D maybe TRBD1 (6 bases). The CDR3 is 15 amino acids. Trimming removed 0 bases at V and 4 bases at J, with 11 bases between. From germline, CDR1 is SGDLS and CDR2 YYNGEE.